This T cell receptor (beta chain) appears in the sequencing data of a study of blood T cell repertoires in COVID-19. This table comes from immunoSEQ multiplex PCR, and its TCRdb copy is limited to in-frame clones, with some not included. This sample has approximately 180,000 clones, with about three quarters found just once. This clone was counted a single time. The material sequenced was peripheral blood. The sequence was obtained from a woman between 65 and 79 years old with acute or convalescent COVID-19.

The CDR3 nucleotides read TGTGCCAGTACCCGGACAGGGGGCTACGAGCAGTACTTC. Protein product: CASTRTGGYEQYF. The chain carries TRBV19 and TRBJ2-7, with 10 bases that match TRBD1. The CDR3 is made up of 13 amino acids. After removal of 7 bases from V and 3 bases from J, the junction contained 3 bases not matched to a gene. Germline values: CDR1 LNHDA, CDR2 SQIVND (reference sequence).